This T cell receptor (beta chain) is from a study of cytomegalovirus exposure and HLA in healthy donors. Germline V gene data show CDR1 as LNHDA and CDR2 as SQIVND (reference sequence). Trimming removed 4 bases at V and 2 bases at J, with 12 bases between. The CDR3 covers 15 residues. The PCR made use of 60 Vbeta and 13 Jbeta primers. Only in-frame clones appear in the TCRdb table, and some are missing; sequencing was by immunoSEQ multiplex PCR. The sample carries around 94,000 clones, about four fifths recorded once. Material for sequencing was PBMCs. This sequence joins TRBV19 and TRBJ2-4, with TRBD1 as a possible D gene (6 bases). The clonotype originates from a woman between 35 and 50 years old in good health and CMV-seronegative. The CDR3 here is CASSRGQVSKNIQYF. Here the CDR3 DNA reads TGTGCCAGTAGTAGGGGACAAGTGTCCAAAAACATTCAGTACTTC.